This TCR beta chain is drawn from a study of blood T cell repertoires in COVID-19 (TCRdb year 2020). Context from the whole study: The collaborator samples originated in the United States, Italy and Spain and spanned the acute and convalescent phases of COVID-19. The prospective study material was composed of cDNA or gDNA derived from T cells, B-cell-depleted T cells, or PBMCs. Deeply sampled blood TCRbeta repertoires from subjects exposed to, actively infected with, or recovered from COVID-19 were included in the dataset. The repertoires were made available in a free public database intended to serve as a resource for research on the immune response to SARS-CoV-2. Samples came from the ongoing ImmuneRACE study (first 160 participants) plus 1,254 subjects from 6 global collaborators. A de-identified subject ID, COVID-19 status, age in years and sex were almost always included in the sample metadata. Where available, HLA class I and class II types were taken from metadata supplied by the sample provider and were not determined by assay-based typing. General study outcomes and caveats: Clinical and demographic metadata were provided uncurated, with the amount varying by source and participant.

The immunoSEQ Assay, a bias-controlled multiplex PCR, was used to amplify TCRbeta CDR3 regions from genomic DNA. The authors' analysis ran thus. The number of nucleated cells in each sample was estimated from the amplification of reference gene primers within the assay. Sequence reads were collapsed and filtered to measure the absolute abundance of every unique TCRbeta CDR3 rearrangement. For each sample, productive Simpson clonality was calculated as the square root of Simpson's diversity index across productive rearrangements. TCRdb carries this immuneACCESS record with in-frame sequences only. Its versions omit some clonotypes, under half of them owing to an unresolved V gene in the studies checked, with the rest unexplained. V and J calls and clone size are given by that table; D and trimming were obtained from the DNA. The sample data list over 250,000 clones, and 80% to 90% of these were observed just once. The top ten clonotypes cover approximately 11% of the sample.

V lost 0 bases and J lost 2 bases; the stretch between them is 9 bases long. The CDR3, from cysteine to phenylalanine, totals 15 residues. Only CDR3 DNA remains: 45 bases, in frame from the first base. Per the germline V gene, SGHRS is the CDR1 and YFSETQ is the CDR2. Whole blood was collected in K2EDTA tubes by collaborating institutions according to the institutions' own protocols. For TCRbeta analysis, collaborators shipped samples as frozen whole blood, isolated PBMCs, or DNA extracted from either of those sample types. On this clone: Its antigen has not been determined. Per-nucleotide qualities are absent, and no much larger clonotype sits a single base away.

This receptor was identified in a woman in her 70s with acute or convalescent COVID-19. Sequences were obtained from peripheral blood. The rearranged segments are TRBV5-1 and TRBJ2-1; the D gene is possibly TRBD2, with 6 bases matching. The CDR3 has the sequence CASSLGAGTYNEQFF. The nucleotide sequence reads as follows: TGCGCCAGCAGCTTGGGTGCGGGGACCTACAATGAGCAGTTCTTC.